The 5 T cell receptor beta chains presented below share a single source sample, sequenced in a study of T cell repertoires in cytomegalovirus infection. TCRdb passed the reads through MiXCR, listing each CDR3 protein once. The sample gives some 800,000 distinct CDR3 sequences, about 30% of which show up once; roughly 12% is in the top ten. For these receptors, no antigen is known. The input for sequencing was cultured CD8+ T cells from PBMCs, taken from culture after CMV antigen stimulation. The receptors come from a human donor in good health (CMV status not recorded). Some clones in this sample may be carry-over from other donors' samples.

V and J are TRBV7-9 and TRBJ2-2; unclear D gene. V was shortened by 1 base and J by 5 bases, with 20 bases between the two germline ends. The length of the CDR3 is 18 residues. Germline CDR1 is SEHNR and CDR2 is FQNEAQ (reference sequence). In DNA form, the CDR3 reads TGTGCCAGCAGCTTAGTAGTGCTACGGCATCGGGTTACCGGGGAGCTGTTTTTT. Amino acids: CASSLVVLRHRVTGELFF.

The table lists this clonotype with a few counts. J is TRBJ2-1 and V is TRBV14, with D tentatively TRBD1 (6 bases). This CDR3 comprises 13 residues. V dropped 3 bases and J dropped 7 bases, with 10 bases sitting between them. CDR1 is SGHDN, CDR2 FVKESK, per germline. The CDR3, as DNA: TGTGCCAGCAGCCATCCAGGGGTAAATGAGCAGTTCTTC. Translating gives CASSHPGVNEQFF.

The gene calls are TRBV4-2 and TRBJ2-1, with a possible D match to TRBD2 (6 bases). The CDR3 sequence is 17 residues long. In germline, CDR1 is LGHNA, CDR2 YNFKEQ. With 0 bases removed from V and 8 bases from J, the gap between germline ends came to 20 bases. The chain's CDR3 is CASSQDLEGGLLYEQFF. In DNA form, the CDR3 reads TGTGCCAGCAGCCAAGATCTTGAGGGAGGACTTCTGTATGAGCAGTTCTTC.

This chain uses TRBV6-8 with TRBJ2-6; D unresolved. Germline V gene sequence: CDR1 MNHGY, CDR2 SAAAGT. V lost 7 bases to trimming and J lost 0 bases, with 16 bases between them. The CDR3 has 17 residues. The CDR3 bases are TGTGCCAGCATCGGCTCCGAGGAAATCTCTGGGGCCAACGTCCTGACTTTC. Amino acid sequence: CASIGSEEISGANVLTF.

In its sample, this clonotype was seen a few times. The chain uses TRBV5-8 and TRBJ2-4, with 7 bases matching TRBD2. V trimming: 3 bases; J trimming: 3 bases; junction bases outside the gene matches: 9. The CDR3 extends over 16 amino acids. The germline CDR1 and CDR2 sequences are SGHTS and YDEGEE. As DNA, the CDR3 is TGTGCCAGCAGCTCCTTTGAACTAGCGATCAAAAACATTCAGTACTTC. It is translated as CASSSFELAIKNIQYF.